These T cell receptor beta chains were read from a single sample in a study of blood T cell repertoires in COVID-19. Clones were read by immunoSEQ multiplex PCR, and TCRdb kept only the in-frame ones, dropping some. The sample has 210,000 or so clones; 75% to 90% are singletons. Sequencing used peripheral blood. Every receptor here comes from a man aged 40-49 years with acute or convalescent COVID-19. Both conserved end residues are part of each CDR3. D genes are given only for firm matches.

TRBD1,TRBV7-2,TRBJ1-3,TGTGCCAGCAGCTCGACAGGGTTTGGAAACACCATATATTTT,CASSSTGFGNTIYF
TRBD1,TRBV9,TRBJ2-3,TGTGCCAGCAGCGGGACAGGGAAGAGCACAGATACGCAGTATTTT,CASSGTGKSTDTQYF
NA,TRBV11-2,TRBJ2-7,TGTGCCAGCAGAACAGGGACCCCCGAGCAGTACTTC,CASRTGTPEQYF
NA,TRBV30,TRBJ1-3,TGTGCCTGGAGTGTAACCCGCCGTAGCCAGGGAAACACCATATATTTT,CAWSVTRRSQGNTIYF
NA,TRBV6-6,TRBJ2-7,TGTGCCAGCAACCCCCGGTCAGGGGCCTACGAGCAGTACTTC,CASNPRSGAYEQYF
TRBD1,TRBV28,TRBJ2-3,TGTGCCAGCAGTTGGGGACAGGGAGTGACAGATACGCAGTATTTT,CASSWGQGVTDTQYF
TRBD1,TRBV27,TRBJ2-1,TGTGCCAGCAGCTCACAGGGGGGCTCCTACAATGAGCAGTTCTTC,CASSSQGGSYNEQFF
TRBD1,TRBV11-2,TRBJ2-7,TGTGCCAGCAGCGGTAGAACGGCAGGGGGCTTGCTTAATGAGCAGTACTTC,CASSGRTAGGLLNEQYF
NA,TRBV15,TRBJ1-1,TGTGCCACCAGCAGCCGACAGGCCTTCACTGAAGCTTTCTTT,CATSSRQAFTEAFF
TRBD1,TRBV6-5,TRBJ1-2,TGTGCCAGCAGTTACTCCGGACAGGGGGCTCGTGGCTACACCTTC,CASSYSGQGARGYTF
TRBD1,TRBV28,TRBJ1-5,TGTGCCAGCACCGAGGACAGGTTTAGCAATCAGCCCCAGCATTTT,CASTEDRFSNQPQHF
TRBD2,TRBV6-1,TRBJ2-7,TGTGCCAGCAGTGAAAGTCTAGCGGGCCAGTACGAGCAGTACTTC,CASSESLAGQYEQYF